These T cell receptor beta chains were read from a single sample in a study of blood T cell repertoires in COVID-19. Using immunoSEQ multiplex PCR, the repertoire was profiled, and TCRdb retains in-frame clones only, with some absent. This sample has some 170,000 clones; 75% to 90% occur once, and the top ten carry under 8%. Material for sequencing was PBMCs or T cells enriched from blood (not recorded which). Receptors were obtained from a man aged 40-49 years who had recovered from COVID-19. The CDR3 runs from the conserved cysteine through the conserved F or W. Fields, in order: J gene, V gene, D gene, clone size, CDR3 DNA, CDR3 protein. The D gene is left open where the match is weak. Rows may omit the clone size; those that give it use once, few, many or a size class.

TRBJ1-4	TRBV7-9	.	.	TGTGCCTCATCACGGCAGGATTATGAAAAACTGTTTTTT	CASSRQDYEKLFF
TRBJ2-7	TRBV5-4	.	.	TGTGCCAGCAGCTTAAGGGTCGGAGGGACCGTCCCCTACGAGCAGTACTTC	CASSLRVGGTVPYEQYF
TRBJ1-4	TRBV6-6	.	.	TGTGCCAGCAGCAAACAGGGAACTAATGAAAAACTGTTTTTT	CASSKQGTNEKLFF
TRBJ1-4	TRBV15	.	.	TGTGCCACCAGCAGGGGAGGGGCAGGGGAAGAAAAACTGTTTTTT	CATSRGGAGEEKLFF
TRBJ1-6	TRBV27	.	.	TGTGCCAGCAGTTTCGGCTCCTATAATTCACCCCTCCACTTT	CASSFGSYNSPLHF
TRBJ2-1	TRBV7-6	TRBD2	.	TGTGCCAGCAGCTTAGCGGGACTAGCGGGAGGTTTAAATGAGCAGTTCTTC	CASSLAGLAGGLNEQFF
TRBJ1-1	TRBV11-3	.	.	TGTGCCAGCAGCCCCCGGAGGGGAAGCACTGAAGCTTTCTTT	CASSPRRGSTEAFF
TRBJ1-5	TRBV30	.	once	TGTGCCTGGAGTCCTGGCCCTCAGCAGCCCCAGCATTTT	CAWSPGPQQPQHF
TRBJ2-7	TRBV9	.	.	TGTGCCAGCAGCCTCAACCAGGATCGCTACGAGCAGTACTTC	CASSLNQDRYEQYF
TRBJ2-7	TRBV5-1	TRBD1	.	TGCGCCAGCAGCTTGGCCGGGACAGGAGTCAAGTACTTC	CASSLAGTGVKYF
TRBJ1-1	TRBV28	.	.	TGTGCCAGCACCACGGACAAAAACACTGAAGCTTTCTTT	CASTTDKNTEAFF
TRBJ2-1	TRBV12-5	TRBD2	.	TGTGCTAGTGGTACCGGGACTACCCTACCCAATGAGCAGTTCTTC	CASGTGTTLPNEQFF
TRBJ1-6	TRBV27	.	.	TGTGCCAGCAGTTTGGGGGGGTTGGGTAATTCACCCCTCCACTTT	CASSLGGLGNSPLHF
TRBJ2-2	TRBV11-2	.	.	TGTGCCAGCAGCTTAGACGTCGGGTGGACCGGGGAGCTGTTTTTT	CASSLDVGWTGELFF
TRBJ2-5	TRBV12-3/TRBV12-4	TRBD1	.	TGTGCCAGCAGTTCGACAGGGGAAGAGACCCAGTACTTC	CASSSTGEETQYF
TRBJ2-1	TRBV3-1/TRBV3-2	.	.	TGTGCCAGCAGCCATCATATGGGTCCAGCCGGGGGTGAGCAGTTCTTC	CASSHHMGPAGGEQFF
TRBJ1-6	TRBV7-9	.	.	TGTGCCAGCAGCTTACAGGATTCACCCCTCCACTTT	CASSLQDSPLHF